The next 18 T cell receptor beta chains were all read from a single sample in a study of T cell responses to AZD1222 COVID-19 vaccine. Here immunoSEQ multiplex PCR was the method, and the copy in TCRdb shows in-frame clones only, minus some. Among about 120,000 clones listed, 87% were seen once. The input for sequencing was peripheral blood, taken 28 days after the second AZD1222 dose. The source is an adult who received the AZD1222 COVID-19 vaccine.

In its sample, this clone was seen once. The chain's CDR3 is CASTTERTGSAPLHF. In DNA form, the CDR3 reads TGTGCCAGCACCACGGAAAGGACAGGTTCGGCACCCCTCCACTTT. This chain links TRBV6-5 with TRBJ1-6; 7 bases agree with TRBD1. This CDR3 is built from 15 residues. Germline lookup yields CDR1 MNHEY and CDR2 SVGAGI. The J segment lost 11 bases and the V segment lost 7 bases, leaving 14 bases of the junction unmatched.

This rearrangement joins TRBV7-6 to TRBJ2-5; D might be TRBD1 (7 bases). The V and J ends lost 5 bases and 0 bases respectively, with 13 bases between them. The CDR3 spans 15 residues. Per the germline V gene, CDR1 is SGHVS and CDR2 is FNYEAQ. CDR3: CASSGQEGYQETQYF. As DNA, the CDR3 is TGTGCCAGCAGCGGACAGGAGGGGTACCAAGAGACCCAGTACTTC. The full variable domain, with the rest looked up from reference TRBV7-6 and TRBJ2-5, is GAGVSQSPRYKVTKRGQDVALRCDPISGHVSLYWYRQALGQGPEFLTYFNYEAQQDKSGLPNDRFSAERPEGSISTLTIQRTEQRDSAMYRCASSGQEGYQETQYFGPGTRLLVL.

The J gene is TRBJ1-6, the V gene TRBV6-5, with 7 bases aligning to TRBD1. Germline V CDR1 and CDR2: MNHEY, SVGAGI. CDR3 size: 16 residues. J gave up 0 bases and V 4 bases, and 3 bases lay outside the gene matches. CDR3 nucleotide sequence: TGTGCCAGCAGTTTACAGGGGAGCTCCTATAATTCACCCCTCCACTTT. Translation: CASSLQGSSYNSPLHF.

CDR3 protein: CASSPGWGAYNEQFF. DNA for the CDR3: TGTGCCAGCAGCCCCGGGTGGGGGGCCTACAATGAGCAGTTCTTC. V and J are TRBV5-6 and TRBJ2-1; tentatively, D is TRBD2 (6 bases). This CDR3 is built from 15 residues. Germline CDR1 SGHDT, CDR2 YYEEEE. The V end was cut by 4 bases, the J end by 2 bases, with 13 bases between.

The chain recombines TRBV7-2 with TRBJ2-3; TRBD2 matches 13 bases. V trimming: 2 bases; J trimming: 5 bases; junction bases outside the gene matches: 4. CDR3 length: 16 amino acids. Looked up from germline, CDR1 is SGHTA and CDR2 is FQGNSA. The CDR3 DNA reads TGTGCCAGCAGCTTAAGACTAGCGGGGGGACGAGATACGCAGTATTTT. This sequence encodes CASSLRLAGGRDTQYF.

The J gene is TRBJ2-7, the V gene TRBV4-3, with D perhaps matching TRBD2 (6 bases). Per the germline V gene, CDR1 is LGHNA and CDR2 is YSLEER. The CDR3 is 14 amino acids. V lost 1 base to trimming and J lost 6 bases, with 13 bases between them. The CDR3 DNA reads as TGCGCCAGCAGCCAAGTGCGGGGCGGGGCCGAGCAGTACTTC. It specifies CASSQVRGGAEQYF.

This rearrangement joins TRBV5-6 to TRBJ1-6; TRBD1 matches 10 bases. Germline trimming cut 0 bases from V and 7 bases from J; bases unmatched to any gene: 4. The CDR3 totals 16 residues. Looked up from germline, CDR1 is SGHDT and CDR2 is YYEEEE. CDR3 bases: TGTGCCAGCAGCTTGGCAGTGGGACAGGGGAATTCACCCCTCCACTTT. Translating it yields CASSLAVGQGNSPLHF.

The V call is TRBV7-2, the J call TRBJ1-1; 8 positions agree with TRBD1. The CDR3 spans 16 residues. Germline CDR1 and CDR2: SGHTA and FQGNSA. The V gene end was trimmed by 5 bases and the J gene end by 1 base; junction bases not matched to a gene: 9. Written as DNA, the CDR3 is TGTGCCAGCAGCCCCGGGGTTGGACAGGGGAACACTGAAGCTTTCTTT. This sequence encodes CASSPGVGQGNTEAFF. Together with reference TRBV7-2 and TRBJ1-1, the CDR3 gives the full variable domain: GAGVSQSPSNKVTEKGKDVELRCDPISGHTALYWYRQSLGQGLEFLIYFQGNSAPDKSGLPSDRFSAERTGGSVSTLTIQRTQQEDSAVYLCASSPGVGQGNTEAFFGQGTRLTVV.

The chain links TRBV5-8 to TRBJ1-5; 7 positions match TRBD1. Trimming at V came to 4 bases and at J to 11 bases, leaving 15 bases not matched to a gene. CDR1 is SGHTS and CDR2 is YDEGEE in the germline V gene. The CDR3 consists of 15 residues. CDR3 amino acids: CASSLMPGTAQAQHF. For the CDR3, the DNA is TGTGCCAGCAGCCTAATGCCGGGGACAGCACAGGCCCAGCATTTT.

The chain employs TRBV19 and TRBJ1-2; 8 positions match TRBD1. Germline trimming cut 4 bases from V and 4 bases from J; bases unmatched to any gene: 5. The CDR3 spans 14 residues. Germline V gene data show CDR1 as LNHDA and CDR2 as SQIVND (reference sequence). CDR3: CASSNRQGTYGYTF. The CDR3 DNA sequence: TGTGCCAGTAGTAATCGACAGGGGACCTATGGCTACACCTTC. The full variable domain, rest sourced from reference TRBV19 and TRBJ1-2, is DGGITQSPKYLFRKEGQNVTLSCEQNLNHDAMYWYRQDPGQGLRLIYYSQIVNDFQKGDIAEGYSVSREKKESFPLTVTSAQKNPTAFYLCASSNRQGTYGYTFGSGTRLTVV.

CDR3 amino acids: CASSLAYRENTDTQYF. The DNA for the CDR3 is TGCGCCAGCAGCTTGGCCTACAGAGAAAACACAGATACGCAGTATTTT. The chain joins TRBV5-1 to TRBJ2-3; D remains unclear. CDR1 is SGHRS, CDR2 YFSETQ, per germline. Trimming pared 0 bases from V and 2 bases from J, leaving 13 bases between. The CDR3 sequence is 16 residues long.

CDR3 nucleotide sequence: TGTGCCAGTAGTCGTCACCGGGACGCGTCGGGCTACACCTTC. Translation: CASSRHRDASGYTF. The chain couples TRBV19 to TRBJ1-2, with a possible D match to TRBD1 (5 bases). Germline V lookup: CDR1 LNHDA, CDR2 SQIVND (reference sequence). V lost 5 bases and J lost 8, with 18 bases in between. The CDR3 is made up of 14 amino acids.

This rearrangement joins TRBV11-3 to TRBJ2-7; D is ambiguous. Looked up from germline, CDR1 is SGHNT and CDR2 is YENEEA. V lost 2 bases, J lost 7 bases, and 15 bases lay in between. The CDR3 loop spans 14 amino acids. CDR3 DNA sequence: TGTGCCAGCAGCTTAAGTTCAAATAGTCGGGAGCAGTACTTC. Translation gives CASSLSSNSREQYF.

The rearrangement joins TRBV19 to TRBJ2-7; 9 bases align to TRBD1. The germline gives CDR1 LNHDA, CDR2 SQIVND (reference sequence). There are 14 residues in the CDR3. The V and J ends lost 6 bases and 6 bases, in that order; junction bases with no gene match: 9. As DNA, the CDR3 is TGTGCCAGTAGCCGGACAGGGGTCCCGACCGAGCAGTACTTC. It codes for CASSRTGVPTEQYF.

The chain joins TRBV7-8 to TRBJ1-2, with 9 bases matching TRBD1. This CDR3 is built from 16 residues. Germline CDR1 reads SGHVS; CDR2 reads FQNEAQ. Trimming at V came to 5 bases and at J to 1 base, leaving 8 bases not matched to a gene. CDR3 nucleotides: TGTGCCAGCAGCCCACTGGGACAGGGCCGTAACTATGGCTACACCTTC. This translates into CASSPLGQGRNYGYTF.

This chain links TRBV9 with TRBJ2-7; the D call may be TRBD1 or TRBD2 (6 bases each). This CDR3 is 12 amino acids long. V lost 3 bases and J lost 5, with 9 bases in between. CDR1 is SGDLS, CDR2 YYNGEE, per germline. CDR3 loop: CASSAGGHEQYF. The CDR3 DNA sequence: TGTGCCAGCAGCGCCGGGGGCCACGAGCAGTACTTC. The full variable domain, in which reference TRBV9 and TRBJ2-7 provide the parts outside the CDR3, is DSGVTQTPKHLITATGQRVTLRCSPRSGDLSVYWYQQSLDQGLQFLIQYYNGEERAKGNILERFSAQQFPDLHSELNLSSLELGDSALYFCASSAGGHEQYFGPGTRLTVT.

Written as DNA, the CDR3 is TGCGCCAGCAGAAGACAGGGTCTACTAAATGAAAAACTGTTTTTT. It specifies CASRRQGLLNEKLFF. The V and J genes are TRBV5-1 and TRBJ1-4; TRBD1 agrees at 7 bases. The J segment lost 5 bases and the V segment lost 5 bases, leaving 9 bases of the junction unmatched. The CDR3 is 15 amino acids. Germline V gives CDR1 SGHRS, CDR2 YFSETQ.

This clone appeared once. The genes are TRBV29-1 and TRBJ1-4, with 9 bases lining up with TRBD1. Germline V CDR1 and CDR2: SQVTM, ANQGSEA. The CDR3 spans 14 residues. J was trimmed by 6 bases and V by 0 bases; bases with no gene match: 2. Here the CDR3 reads CSVEEQGAHEKLFF. The CDR3 DNA follows: TGCAGCGTTGAAGAACAGGGGGCGCATGAAAAACTGTTTTTT.